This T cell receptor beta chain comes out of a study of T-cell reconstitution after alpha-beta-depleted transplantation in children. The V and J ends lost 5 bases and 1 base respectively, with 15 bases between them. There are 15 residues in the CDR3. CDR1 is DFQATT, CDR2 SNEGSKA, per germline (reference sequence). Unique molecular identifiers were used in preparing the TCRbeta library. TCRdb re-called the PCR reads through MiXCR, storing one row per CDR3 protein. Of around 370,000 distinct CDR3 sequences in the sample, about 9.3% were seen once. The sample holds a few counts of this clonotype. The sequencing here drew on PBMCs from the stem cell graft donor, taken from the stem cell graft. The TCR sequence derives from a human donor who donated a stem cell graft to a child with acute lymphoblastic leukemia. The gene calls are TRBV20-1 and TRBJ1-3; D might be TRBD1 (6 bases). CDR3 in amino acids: CSAPGTTGSGNTIYF. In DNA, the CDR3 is TGCAGTGCTCCAGGAACTACAGGGTCTGGAAACACCATATATTTT.